The clone carrying this T cell receptor (beta chain) has only a few counts. Antigen unknown. The data were obtained in a study of beta chain features in type 1 diabetes. About the study: The study examined 107,917,701 sorted cells across all samples.

Points from the study as a whole: Cells carrying high TCR expression could end up over-represented when cDNA is sequenced. Researchers report that Type 1 diabetes patients had moderately but significantly shorter TCRB CDR3s across all four CD4+ subsets.

Isolation of CD4+ naive, central memory, regulatory and stem cell-like memory cells was achieved by sorting via CD45RO/CCR7/CD25/CD127/CD95/CD27. Reverse transcription of all isolated RNA meant that expressed TCRB transcripts were sequenced. Profiled with immunoSEQ multiplex PCR; TCRdb holds only in-frame clones, not every one. The repertoire holds tens of thousands of clones, with around 45% as singletons. The CDR3 loop spans 13 amino acids. The ends were cut back, 1 base at V and 6 bases at J, with 10 bases in the middle. Germline V gives CDR1 MDHEN, CDR2 SYDVKM. Material: Tregs from blood. V usage is TRBV28 and J usage is TRBJ2-7, with D uncertain. The receptor comes from a man aged 25 to 40 with type 1 diabetes. CDR3 sequence reads: CASSLSRSVEQYF. For the CDR3, the DNA is TGTGCCAGCAGTTTATCCAGGTCCGTCGAGCAGTACTTC.